A selection of T cell receptor beta chains follows, all from one sample in a study of blood T cells in healthy people across ages. From the 5' RACE reads, TCRdb called clonotypes with MiXCR, one entry per CDR3 protein. The sample has hundreds of thousands of distinct CDR3 sequences; approximately 21% are singletons. What was sequenced was blood. These TCRs come from a man between 65 and 85 years old in good health. Each CDR3 is given with its conserved first and last residue. A D gene is named only where the DNA matches it firmly. Expanded clones are given a class, and other clones once, few, many or no size at all.

d_gene: NA
abundance: few
j_gene: TRBJ2-1
v_gene: TRBV9
len: 15
CDR3nt: TGTGCCAGCAGCGTAGGTGTAGGGGGAGGGAATGAGCAGTTCTTC
CDR3aa: CASSVGVGGGNEQFF

d_gene: TRBD1
abundance: many
j_gene: TRBJ2-1
v_gene: TRBV19
len: 17
CDR3nt: TGTGCCAGTAGTACGGGACAGTTTCTTAGCTCCTACAATGAGCAGTTCTTC
CDR3aa: CASSTGQFLSSYNEQFF

d_gene: NA
abundance: NA
j_gene: TRBJ2-3
v_gene: TRBV4-1
len: 16
CDR3nt: TGCGCCAGCAGCCAAACCAGCGGAACTAGCACAGATACGCAGTATTTT
CDR3aa: CASSQTSGTSTDTQYF

d_gene: NA
abundance: NA
j_gene: TRBJ2-5
v_gene: TRBV29-1
len: 17
CDR3nt: TGCAGCGTTGAATCTACATCGCGATGGTCGGTGCAAGAGACCCAGTACTTC
CDR3aa: CSVESTSRWSVQETQYF

d_gene: NA
abundance: few
j_gene: TRBJ1-4
v_gene: TRBV6-1
len: 16
CDR3nt: TGTGCCAGCAGTGAAGGTATTTCTCGGGCTAATGAAAAACTGTTTTTT
CDR3aa: CASSEGISRANEKLFF

d_gene: NA
abundance: few
j_gene: TRBJ2-2
v_gene: TRBV11-1
len: 16
CDR3nt: TGTGCCAGCAGCTCCCGGGACACGCCTAGGGGCGGGGAGCTGTTTTTT
CDR3aa: CASSSRDTPRGGELFF

d_gene: TRBD1
abundance: NA
j_gene: TRBJ2-2
v_gene: TRBV25-1
len: 17
CDR3nt: TGTGCCAGCAGTGACACACAGGGGGCAGGGCAATCCGGGGAGCTGTTTTTT
CDR3aa: CASSDTQGAGQSGELFF

d_gene: NA
abundance: few
j_gene: TRBJ1-3
v_gene: TRBV10-2
len: 11
CDR3nt: TGCGCCAGCAGGATGGGAAACACCATATATTTT
CDR3aa: CASRMGNTIYF

d_gene: NA
abundance: few
j_gene: TRBJ2-2
v_gene: TRBV7-3
len: 15
CDR3nt: TGTGCCAGCAGCTTGGAAAATGCGAACACCGGGGAGCTGTTTTTT
CDR3aa: CASSLENANTGELFF

d_gene: NA
abundance: many
j_gene: TRBJ2-7
v_gene: TRBV12-3/TRBV12-4
len: 12
CDR3nt: TGTGCCAGCAGCCCCGGTGGCTACGAGCAGTACTTC
CDR3aa: CASSPGGYEQYF

d_gene: TRBD2
abundance: NA
j_gene: TRBJ2-1
v_gene: TRBV11-2
len: 21
CDR3nt: TGTGCCAGCAGCCCTAGAAGTGGGCCTAGCGGGAGGGTACCTCGGCAAGATGAGCAGTTCTTC
CDR3aa: CASSPRSGPSGRVPRQDEQFF

d_gene: TRBD1
abundance: NA
j_gene: TRBJ2-1
v_gene: TRBV20-1
len: 13
CDR3nt: TGCAGTGCTCGGACAGGGACCGGGAATGAGCAGTTCTTC
CDR3aa: CSARTGTGNEQFF

d_gene: TRBD2
abundance: few
j_gene: TRBJ2-7
v_gene: TRBV5-1
len: 16
CDR3nt: TGCGCCAGCAGCTCCAGACTAGCGGGAGGGCGTTACGAGCAGTACTTC
CDR3aa: CASSSRLAGGRYEQYF

d_gene: NA
abundance: few
j_gene: TRBJ2-6
v_gene: TRBV2
len: 15
CDR3nt: TGTGCCAGCAGTTCTACGGGGAACGTCGCCAACGTCCTGACTTTC
CDR3aa: CASSSTGNVANVLTF

d_gene: TRBD2
abundance: NA
j_gene: TRBJ2-2
v_gene: TRBV20-1
len: 15
CDR3nt: TGCAGTGCTAGAGATGCTAGCGGTTACACCGGGGAGCTGTTTTTT
CDR3aa: CSARDASGYTGELFF

d_gene: TRBD2
abundance: few
j_gene: TRBJ2-1
v_gene: TRBV6-2/TRBV6-3
len: 17
CDR3nt: TGTGCCAGCACCAGAGGACTAGCGGGGTACCCTTACAATGAGCAGTTCTTC
CDR3aa: CASTRGLAGYPYNEQFF

d_gene: NA
abundance: NA
j_gene: TRBJ1-1
v_gene: TRBV6-1
len: 12
CDR3nt: TGTGCCAGCATTGGACTGGGGCCTGAAGCTTTCTTT
CDR3aa: CASIGLGPEAFF

d_gene: NA
abundance: few
j_gene: TRBJ2-5
v_gene: TRBV12-3/TRBV12-4
len: 13
CDR3nt: TGTGCCAGCAGTTTGTTTTCGCAAGAGACCCAGTACTTC
CDR3aa: CASSLFSQETQYF

d_gene: TRBD2
abundance: few
j_gene: TRBJ2-1
v_gene: TRBV12-3/TRBV12-4
len: 17
CDR3nt: TGTACCAGCAGTTTAGGGACTAGCGGGAGTAGAAACAATGAGCAGTTCTTC
CDR3aa: CTSSLGTSGSRNNEQFF

d_gene: NA
abundance: few
j_gene: TRBJ2-1
v_gene: TRBV9
len: 17
CDR3nt: TGTGCCAGCAGCGTAGATCCCTCACGGAGCCTCGACAATGAGCAGTTCTTC
CDR3aa: CASSVDPSRSLDNEQFF

d_gene: NA
abundance: many
j_gene: TRBJ2-3
v_gene: TRBV5-1
len: 14
CDR3nt: TGCGCCAGCAGCTTGGGGGCCCACGGAGATACGCAGTATTTT
CDR3aa: CASSLGAHGDTQYF

d_gene: TRBD2
abundance: few
j_gene: TRBJ2-5
v_gene: TRBV20-1
len: 16
CDR3nt: TGCAGTGCTTTACAAAGGGCGGGAGATTCGCAAGAGACCCAGTACTTC
CDR3aa: CSALQRAGDSQETQYF

d_gene: NA
abundance: few
j_gene: TRBJ2-4
v_gene: TRBV7-8
len: 14
CDR3nt: TGTGCCAGCAGCTTACAGGGAGGCAAAAACATTCAGTACTTC
CDR3aa: CASSLQGGKNIQYF

d_gene: TRBD2
abundance: NA
j_gene: TRBJ2-1
v_gene: TRBV20-1
len: 14
CDR3nt: TGCAGTGGTCTAGCGGGAGTCTCCTACAATGAGCAGTTCTTC
CDR3aa: CSGLAGVSYNEQFF

d_gene: NA
abundance: few
j_gene: TRBJ2-3
v_gene: TRBV18
len: 16
CDR3nt: TGTGCCAGCTCACCACCGTCTGGACGACGACCAGATACGCAGTATTTT
CDR3aa: CASSPPSGRRPDTQYF

d_gene: NA
abundance: NA
j_gene: TRBJ2-3
v_gene: TRBV5-8
len: 15
CDR3nt: TGTGCCAGCAGCGGCAGGGGAGTTGGTTCAGATACGCAGTATTTT
CDR3aa: CASSGRGVGSDTQYF

d_gene: TRBD1
abundance: few
j_gene: TRBJ1-1
v_gene: TRBV6-5
len: 15
CDR3nt: TGTGCCAGCAGTTCAGGGGGCGTTCGTGACACTGAAGCTTTCTTT
CDR3aa: CASSSGGVRDTEAFF

d_gene: NA
abundance: many
j_gene: TRBJ2-5
v_gene: TRBV29-1
len: 12
CDR3nt: TGCAGCGCCGAAAGGGGCGAAGAGACCCAGTACTTC
CDR3aa: CSAERGEETQYF

d_gene: NA
abundance: NA
j_gene: TRBJ1-2
v_gene: TRBV29-1
len: 14
CDR3nt: TGCAGCGTTGAGATCACAGCGCCTAACTATGGCTACACCTTC
CDR3aa: CSVEITAPNYGYTF

d_gene: TRBD2
abundance: NA
j_gene: TRBJ2-7
v_gene: TRBV3-1
len: 15
CDR3nt: TGTGCCAGCAGGCGGACTAGCGGGACCTTGGTCGAGCAGTACTTC
CDR3aa: CASRRTSGTLVEQYF

d_gene: NA
abundance: few
j_gene: TRBJ2-3
v_gene: TRBV4-1
len: 15
CDR3nt: TGCGCCAGCAGCCAAGTCCCCAATGAGTACTATACGCAGTATTTT
CDR3aa: CASSQVPNEYYTQYF

d_gene: NA
abundance: few
j_gene: TRBJ2-1
v_gene: TRBV12-3/TRBV12-4
len: 13
CDR3nt: TGTGCCAGCAGGCCTCTAGGGTACAATGAGCAGTTCTTC
CDR3aa: CASRPLGYNEQFF

d_gene: NA
abundance: NA
j_gene: TRBJ2-3
v_gene: TRBV12-3/TRBV12-4
len: 15
CDR3nt: TGTGCCAGCAGTTTGTCCGCGGCTGACACAGATACGCAGTATTTT
CDR3aa: CASSLSAADTDTQYF

d_gene: TRBD1
abundance: few
j_gene: TRBJ2-1
v_gene: TRBV15
len: 15
CDR3nt: TGTGCCACCAGCAGACCTAAGACAGGGTCGAATGAGCAGTTCTTC
CDR3aa: CATSRPKTGSNEQFF

d_gene: NA
abundance: NA
j_gene: TRBJ2-5
v_gene: TRBV3-1
len: 17
CDR3nt: TGTGCCAGCAGCCAAGGTCTAGGGGCGGGAAGCTTAGAGACCCAGTACTTC
CDR3aa: CASSQGLGAGSLETQYF

d_gene: TRBD2
abundance: few
j_gene: TRBJ2-7
v_gene: TRBV3-1
len: 16
CDR3nt: TGTGCCAGCAGCCCGCATAGCGGGACCAGCTCCTACGAGCAGTACTTC
CDR3aa: CASSPHSGTSSYEQYF

d_gene: NA
abundance: NA
j_gene: TRBJ1-4
v_gene: TRBV6-2/TRBV6-3
len: 14
CDR3nt: TGTGCCAGCAGTCCTATCACGAGTTGGGAAAAACTGTTTTTT
CDR3aa: CASSPITSWEKLFF

d_gene: TRBD2
abundance: NA
j_gene: TRBJ2-1
v_gene: TRBV10-3
len: 15
CDR3nt: TGTGCCATCAGTGCAAGGCTAGCGGAGTACAATGAGCAGTTCTTC
CDR3aa: CAISARLAEYNEQFF

d_gene: NA
abundance: once
j_gene: TRBJ2-5
v_gene: TRBV6-2/TRBV6-3
len: 14
CDR3nt: TGTGCCAGCAGTGACTGGGACGGTAAAGAGACCCAGTACTTC
CDR3aa: CASSDWDGKETQYF

d_gene: TRBD2
abundance: NA
j_gene: TRBJ2-1
v_gene: TRBV10-3
len: 15
CDR3nt: TGTGCCATCAGTTTGGGTACTAGCGGGAGTAATGAGCAGTTCTTC
CDR3aa: CAISLGTSGSNEQFF

d_gene: NA
abundance: NA
j_gene: TRBJ2-3
v_gene: TRBV7-9
len: 17
CDR3nt: TGTGCCAGCAGCTTAGGTGGTACGAGACTCCTCACAGATACGCAGTATTTT
CDR3aa: CASSLGGTRLLTDTQYF

d_gene: NA
abundance: few
j_gene: TRBJ2-1
v_gene: TRBV3-1
len: 16
CDR3nt: TGTGCCAGCAGCCCCTTAGTCGGGAGCTCCTACAATGAGCAGTTCTTC
CDR3aa: CASSPLVGSSYNEQFF

d_gene: NA
abundance: NA
j_gene: TRBJ2-7
v_gene: TRBV29-1
len: 14
CDR3nt: TGCAGCGTTGAGCTGAGGACACCCCCGAGGGAGCAGTACTTC
CDR3aa: CSVELRTPPREQYF

d_gene: TRBD2
abundance: NA
j_gene: TRBJ2-1
v_gene: TRBV28
len: 16
CDR3nt: TGTGCCAGCATGGACCAGAGCGGGAGGGCGGGGAATGAGCAGTTCTTC
CDR3aa: CASMDQSGRAGNEQFF